This TCR beta chain stems from a study of T cells in Graves' hyperthyroidism and ophthalmopathy. On the study more broadly: At the time of initial diagnosis and before any treatment, peripheral blood was collected.

The CDR3 covers 16 residues. Germline CDR1 is DFQATT and CDR2 is SNEGSKA (reference sequence). RNA transcripts yielded amplified TCR beta CDR3 regions. Using the HTBI primer set, a first-round RT-PCR was run on the TCR CDR3. MiXCR, applied by TCRdb to the multiplex PCR reads, yields one record per CDR3 protein. Of fewer than 850,000 distinct CDR3 sequences listed, approximately 15% are singletons. Study-wide results and caveats: Blood samples included most of the expanded thyroid clonotypes exceeding 0.001. Ophthalmopathy could be told apart from stable hyperthyroidism with a 13 V-J model.

Details on this clonotype: Its antigen remains unidentified. A read error may account for a junction end that differs from germline.

The chain uses TRBV20-1 and TRBJ1-4; the match to TRBD1 covers 8 bases. The clonotype originates from a man aged 45-65 years with Graves' hyperthyroidism. Specimen: blood. This chain's CDR3 is CSAREITGGTNEELFF. The CDR3 nucleotides are TGCAGTGCTAGGGAAATTACAGGGGGGACTAATGAAGAACTGTTTTTT.